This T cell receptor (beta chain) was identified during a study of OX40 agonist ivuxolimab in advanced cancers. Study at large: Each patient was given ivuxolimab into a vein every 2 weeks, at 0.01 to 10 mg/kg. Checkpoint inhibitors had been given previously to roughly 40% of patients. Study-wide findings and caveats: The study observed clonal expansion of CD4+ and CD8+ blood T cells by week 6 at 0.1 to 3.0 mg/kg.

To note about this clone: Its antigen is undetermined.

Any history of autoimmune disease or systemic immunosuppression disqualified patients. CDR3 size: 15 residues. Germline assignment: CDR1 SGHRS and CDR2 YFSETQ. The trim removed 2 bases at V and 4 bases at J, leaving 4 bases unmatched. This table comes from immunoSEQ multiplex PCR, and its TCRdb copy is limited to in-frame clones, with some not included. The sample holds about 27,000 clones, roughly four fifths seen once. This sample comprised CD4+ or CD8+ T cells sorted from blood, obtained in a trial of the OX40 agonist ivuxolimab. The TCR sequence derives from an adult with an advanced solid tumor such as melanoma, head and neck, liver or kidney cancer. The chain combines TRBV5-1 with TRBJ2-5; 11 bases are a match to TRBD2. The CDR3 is CASSFSGGVTETQYF. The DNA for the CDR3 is TGCGCCAGCAGCTTTAGCGGGGGGGTAACAGAGACCCAGTACTTC.